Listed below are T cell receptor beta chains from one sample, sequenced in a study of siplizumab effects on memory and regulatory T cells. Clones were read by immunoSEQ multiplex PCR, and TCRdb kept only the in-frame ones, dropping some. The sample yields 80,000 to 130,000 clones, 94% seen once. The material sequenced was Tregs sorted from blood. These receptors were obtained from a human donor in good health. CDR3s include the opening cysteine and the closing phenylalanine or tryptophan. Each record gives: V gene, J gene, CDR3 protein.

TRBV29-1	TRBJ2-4	CSGGFRGAKNIQYF
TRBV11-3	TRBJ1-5	CASSLEGETPIYQHF
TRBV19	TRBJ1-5	CASSIVDGTGPSNQPQHF
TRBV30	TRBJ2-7	CAWGRRLAAYEQYF
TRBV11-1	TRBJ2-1	CASSLVQPNEQFF
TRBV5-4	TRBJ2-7	CASSFAGALAGVAHEQYF
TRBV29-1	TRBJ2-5	CSVVHYDRGYF
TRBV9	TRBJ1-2	CASGQGLGYGYTF
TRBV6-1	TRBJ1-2	CASKRTLNFYGYTF
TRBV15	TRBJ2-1	CATSTLAEAYNEQFF
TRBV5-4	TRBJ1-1	CASSSLSSRTEAFF
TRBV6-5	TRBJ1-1	CASSPGGRGTEAFF
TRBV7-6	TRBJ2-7	CASSRDPGASYEQYF
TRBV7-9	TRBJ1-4	CASSLGTVYNEKLFF
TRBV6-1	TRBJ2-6	CASRTGLAGANVLTF
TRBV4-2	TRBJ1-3	CASSQEFQGRNTIYF
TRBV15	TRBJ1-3	CATSTLSLGGTENTIYF
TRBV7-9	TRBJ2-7	CASTSQLGTGGPPEQYF
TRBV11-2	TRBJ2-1	CASSSRRGTGEYNEQFF
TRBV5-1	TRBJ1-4	CASSLRQAGEKLFF
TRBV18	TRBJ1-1	CASRPGQAMNTEAFF
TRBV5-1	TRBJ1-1	CASSVQWRTTGDQMNTEAFF
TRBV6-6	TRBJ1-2	CASSKLAEYGYTF
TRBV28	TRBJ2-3	CASNTGSRGGTDTQYF
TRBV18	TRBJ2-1	CASSMTTSNEQFF
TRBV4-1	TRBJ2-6	CASSQRPLGDSGANVLTF
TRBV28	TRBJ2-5	CASSLGLINQETQYF
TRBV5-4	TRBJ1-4	CASSLTGVNEKLFF
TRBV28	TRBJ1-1	CASTSGLITEAFF
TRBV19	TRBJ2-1	CASSRIDRGLSVDEQFF
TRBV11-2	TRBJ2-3	CASSFGQGGHTQYF
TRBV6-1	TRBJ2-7	CASSVGRAYEQYF
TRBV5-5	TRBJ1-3	CASSFLHPSGNTIYF
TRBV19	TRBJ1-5	CASIETGNQPQHF
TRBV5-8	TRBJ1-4	CASSLGWGRKLFF
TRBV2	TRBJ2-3	CASSSTDTQYF
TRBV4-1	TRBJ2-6	CASSQDRQLGDSGANVLTF
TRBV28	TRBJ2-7	CASSLTGLVFQQYF
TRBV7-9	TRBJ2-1	CASSLVGLAGVNEQFF
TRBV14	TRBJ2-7	CASSQTSPIRYEQYF